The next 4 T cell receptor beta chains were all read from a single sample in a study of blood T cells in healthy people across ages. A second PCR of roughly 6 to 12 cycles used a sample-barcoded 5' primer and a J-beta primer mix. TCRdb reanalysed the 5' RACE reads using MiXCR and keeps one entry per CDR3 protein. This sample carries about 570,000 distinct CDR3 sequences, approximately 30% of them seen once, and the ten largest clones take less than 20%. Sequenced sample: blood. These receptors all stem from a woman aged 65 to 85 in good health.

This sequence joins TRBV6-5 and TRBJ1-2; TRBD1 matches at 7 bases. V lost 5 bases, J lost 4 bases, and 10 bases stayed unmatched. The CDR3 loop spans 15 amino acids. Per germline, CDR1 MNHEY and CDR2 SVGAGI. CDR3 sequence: CASSTITGAPYGYTF. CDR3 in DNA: TGTGCCAGCAGTACGATAACAGGGGCCCCCTATGGCTACACCTTC.

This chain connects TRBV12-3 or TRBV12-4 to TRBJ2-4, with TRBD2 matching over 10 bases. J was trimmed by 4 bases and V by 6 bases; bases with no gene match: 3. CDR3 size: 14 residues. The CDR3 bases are TGTGCCAGCAGCAAACTAGCGGGGAAAAACATTCAGTACTTC. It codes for CASSKLAGKNIQYF.

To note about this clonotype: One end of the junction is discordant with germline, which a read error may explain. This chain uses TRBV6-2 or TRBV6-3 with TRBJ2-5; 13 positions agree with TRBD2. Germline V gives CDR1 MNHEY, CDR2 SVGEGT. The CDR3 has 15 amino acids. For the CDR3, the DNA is TGTGCCAGCAGGCGGACTAGCGGGGGATCCTACGAGCAGTGCTTC. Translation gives CASRRTSGGSYEQCF.

The CDR3 bases are TGCGCCAGCAGCCTGGTCAGGGGGCTCAAGGGGGATGGCTACACCTTC. Encoded protein: CASSLVRGLKGDGYTF. This chain joins TRBV5-1 and TRBJ1-2, with 8 nucleotides matching TRBD1. V was pared by 4 bases and J by 6 bases, with 14 bases of the junction left unmatched. Germline CDR1 SGHRS, CDR2 YFSETQ. CDR3 length equals 16 residues. Variable domain in full (rest from reference TRBV5-1 and TRBJ1-2): KAGVTQTPRYLIKTRGQQVTLSCSPISGHRSVSWYQQTPGQGLQFLFEYFSETQRNKGNFPGRFSGRQFSNSRSEMNVSTLELGDSALYLCASSLVRGLKGDGYTFGSGTRLTVV.